Listed below are T cell receptor beta chains from one sample, sequenced in a study of T cells in Graves' hyperthyroidism and ophthalmopathy. One entry per CDR3 protein, called by TCRdb with MiXCR from the multiplex PCR reads. The table includes hundreds of thousands of distinct CDR3 sequences, more than 20% detected once. What was sequenced was blood. Receptor source: a man aged 45-60 years with Graves' hyperthyroidism. Both conserved end residues are part of each CDR3. The D gene is left open where the match is weak. Clone sizes are given selectively: once, few, many, or a class where the clone is expanded.

TRBV6-1,-,TRBJ2-1,-,CASSLERNSYNEQFF,TGTGCCAGCAGTCTGGAGCGGAACTCCTACAATGAGCAGTTCTTC
TRBV6-2/TRBV6-3,-,TRBJ1-1,-,CASSLPPGQNTEAFF,TGTGCCAGCAGTCTCCCCCCGGGACAGAACACTGAAGCTTTCTTT
TRBV12-3/TRBV12-4,-,TRBJ1-1,-,CASSWGVDSTEAFF,TGTGCCAGCAGTTGGGGGGTAGATAGCACTGAAGCTTTCTTT
TRBV20-1,-,TRBJ1-1,-,CSAPPWGNTEAFF,TGCAGTGCTCCGCCCTGGGGGAACACTGAAGCTTTCTTT
TRBV19,-,TRBJ2-3,-,CASSGSAFTDTQYF,TGTGCCAGTAGCGGGAGCGCCTTTACAGATACGCAGTATTTT
TRBV11-2,-,TRBJ2-1,TRBD2,CASSFRLAGIYNEQFF,TGTGCCAGCAGCTTCAGACTAGCCGGAATCTACAATGAGCAGTTCTTC
TRBV5-6,-,TRBJ2-4,TRBD1,CASSLGAGGPKNIQYF,TGTGCCAGCAGCTTGGGGGCAGGGGGACCCAAAAACATTCAGTACTTC
TRBV10-3,few,TRBJ2-6,TRBD1,CAISEGTGGSGANVLTF,TGTGCCATCAGTGAGGGGACAGGTGGGTCTGGGGCCAACGTCCTGACTTTC
TRBV11-3,once,TRBJ2-2,-,CASSDSLYRENTGELFF,TGTGCCAGCAGCGACAGCCTCTACAGGGAGAACACCGGGGAGCTGTTTTTT
TRBV27,many,TRBJ2-7,-,CASSGDKPIDEQYF,TGTGCCAGCAGTGGAGACAAGCCGATAGACGAGCAGTACTTC
TRBV3-1,many,TRBJ2-5,-,CASSQAQGKETQYF,TGTGCCAGCAGCCAAGCTCAGGGTAAAGAGACCCAGTACTTC
TRBV4-1,-,TRBJ1-1,-,CASSQVNLGGTEAFF,TGCGCCAGCAGCCAAGTTAATCTCGGCGGCACTGAAGCTTTCTTT
TRBV11-3,many,TRBJ2-1,-,CASSSRRPSRGGSNEQFF,TGTGCCAGCAGCTCCCGTAGACCCTCGAGGGGAGGTAGCAATGAGCAGTTCTTC